This TCR beta chain came from a study of blood T cell repertoires in COVID-19. The junction had 8 bases not matched to a gene; V was cut back by 4 bases and J by 8 bases. CDR1 and CDR2 from the germline V gene are SGDLS and YYNGEE. The CDR3 runs 13 residues. Only in-frame clones appear in the TCRdb table, and some are missing; sequencing was by immunoSEQ multiplex PCR. This sample carries about 210,000 clones, roughly 88% of them seen once, and the ten largest clones take about 6%. J is TRBJ1-2 and V is TRBV9; 7 bases fit TRBD1. The sequence was collected from a man aged 35 to 55 with acute COVID-19. The sequenced sample consisted of PBMCs or T cells enriched from blood (not recorded which). CDR3 in amino acids: CASSLNQGGGYTF. DNA for the CDR3: TGTGCCAGCAGCTTGAACCAGGGGGGCGGCTACACCTTC.